This paragraph covers one TCR beta chain sequence. The entry originates in a study of blood T cell repertoires in COVID-19. Living in about 25 US areas, the participants were between roughly 18 and 90 years of age. Two negative PCRs, clearance, or symptom resolution characterized the recovered Cohort 3 donors. In germline, CDR1 is MNHEY, CDR2 SMNVEV (reference sequence). V dropped 8 bases and J dropped 0; count of bases not matched to a gene: 9. The CDR3 runs to 16 residues. Sequencing was performed with immunoSEQ multiplex PCR; in TCRdb, only in-frame clones are kept and a portion is missing. The sample lists 150,000 or so clones; more than 70% were seen once.

V is TRBV27 and J is TRBJ1-3; 8 bases align to TRBD1. The origin of this receptor is a middle-aged man who had recovered from COVID-19. Sequencing was performed on PBMCs or T cells enriched from blood (not recorded which). The CDR3 is CASRRTGTFSGNTIYF. Here the CDR3 DNA reads TGTGCCAGCCGGAGGACAGGGACCTTCTCTGGAAACACCATATATTTT.